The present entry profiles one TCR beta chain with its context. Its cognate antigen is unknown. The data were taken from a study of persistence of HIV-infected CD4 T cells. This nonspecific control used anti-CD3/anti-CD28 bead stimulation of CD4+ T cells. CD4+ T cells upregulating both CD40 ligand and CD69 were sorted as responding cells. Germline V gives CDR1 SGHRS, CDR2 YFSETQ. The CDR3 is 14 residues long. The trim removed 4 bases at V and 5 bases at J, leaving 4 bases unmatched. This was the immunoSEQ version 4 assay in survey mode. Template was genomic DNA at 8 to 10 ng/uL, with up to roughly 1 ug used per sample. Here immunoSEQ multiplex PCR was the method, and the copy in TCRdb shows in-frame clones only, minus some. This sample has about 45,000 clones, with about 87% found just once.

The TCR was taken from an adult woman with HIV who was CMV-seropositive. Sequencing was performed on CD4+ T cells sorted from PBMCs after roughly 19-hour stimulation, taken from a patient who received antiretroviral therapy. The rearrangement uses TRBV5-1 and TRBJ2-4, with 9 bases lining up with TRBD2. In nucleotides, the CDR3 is TGCGCCAGCAGCAGCGGGGGGAATCAAAACATTCAGTACTTC. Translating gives CASSSGGNQNIQYF.